This entry lists 16 T cell receptor beta chains sequenced from one sample in a study of beta chain features in type 1 diabetes. cDNA synthesis used the whole RNA isolate, giving expressed TCRB sequences. Generated by immunoSEQ multiplex PCR, the TCRdb table keeps only in-frame clones and is missing some. The sample holds about 450,000 clones, about an eighth seen once. The sequencing sample was made of naive CD4+ T cells from blood. All receptors come from a woman between 18 and 29 years old in good health.

This clone was observed a handful of times. This rearrangement joins TRBV7-2 to TRBJ2-6; D is uncertain. Germline CDR1 is SGHTA and CDR2 is FQGNSA. V was cut by 0 bases and J by 0 bases, with 6 bases left in between. The CDR3 covers 16 residues. CDR3: CASSLAPSSGANVLTF. Here the CDR3 DNA reads TGTGCCAGCAGCTTAGCCCCCAGCTCTGGGGCCAACGTCCTGACTTTC. Together with reference TRBV7-2 and TRBJ2-6, the CDR3 gives the full variable domain: GAGVSQSPSNKVTEKGKDVELRCDPISGHTALYWYRQSLGQGLEFLIYFQGNSAPDKSGLPSDRFSAERTGGSVSTLTIQRTQQEDSAVYLCASSLAPSSGANVLTFGAGSRLTVL.

This chain uses TRBV5-6 with TRBJ2-1, with D perhaps given as TRBD1 or TRBD2 (5 bases each). The germline V gene encodes CDR1 SGHDT and CDR2 YYEEEE. This CDR3 is 17 amino acids long. V shed 1 base and J shed 4 bases, with 18 bases lying between them. The DNA for the CDR3 is TGTGCCAGCAGCTTGAGTTTCCGGGACGGAGCTTACAATGAGCAGTTCTTC. Translation gives CASSLSFRDGAYNEQFF.

The chain combines TRBV5-1 with TRBJ2-5, with 8 bases aligning to TRBD1. CDR3 length equals 14 residues. Germline CDR1 and CDR2: SGHRS and YFSETQ. After removal of 4 bases from V and 2 bases from J, the junction contained 4 bases not matched to a gene. The CDR3 loop is CASSPTGGQETQYF. CDR3 coding DNA: TGCGCCAGCAGCCCTACAGGGGGGCAAGAGACCCAGTACTTC.

The chain combines TRBV7-9 with TRBJ2-7; D gene uncertain. The CDR3 is 12 residues long. The germline V gene has CDR1 SEHNR and CDR2 FQNEAQ (reference sequence). V lost 3 bases, J lost 4 bases, and 7 bases lay in between. CDR3 loop: CASSLGQYEQYF. The CDR3 region has the DNA TGTGCCAGCAGCTTGGGTCAGTACGAGCAGTACTTC.

This sequence joins TRBV4-2 and TRBJ1-1; D uncertain. CDR1 and CDR2 from the germline V gene are LGHNA and YNFKEQ. V lost 1 base and J lost 1, with 4 bases in between. The CDR3 consists of 13 residues. The CDR3 DNA reads as TGTGCCAGCAGCCAAGGAGGGAACACTGAAGCTTTCTTT. Translated, it gives CASSQGGNTEAFF.

Only a few counts were recorded for this clone. The chain links TRBV5-4 to TRBJ2-1; 9 bases agree with TRBD1. CDR3 length: 16 amino acids. V shed 2 bases and J 4 bases; nucleotides not matched to a gene: 7. The V gene's germline CDR1 is SGHNT and CDR2 YYREEE (reference sequence). The CDR3 reads CASSLPGQGSYNEQFF. Here the CDR3 DNA reads TGTGCCAGCAGCTTACCGGGACAGGGATCGTACAATGAGCAGTTCTTC.

The chain employs TRBV4-3 and TRBJ2-5; no clear D. The length of the CDR3 is 15 residues. Germline V lookup: CDR1 LGHNA, CDR2 YSLEER. The V end lost 0 bases, the J end lost 4 bases, and 12 bases lay between the germline ends. CDR3 nucleotides: TGCGCCAGCAGCCAAGAAAGGGCTAGAGGAGAGACCCAGTACTTC. Translating it yields CASSQERARGETQYF.

This clone showed up just a few times. The chain has TRBV25-1 and TRBJ2-1; 8 bases align to TRBD1. Germline lookup yields CDR1 MGHDK and CDR2 SYGVNS. The junction had 18 bases not matched to a gene; V was cut back by 6 bases and J by 8 bases. This CDR3 spans 17 amino acids. CDR3 amino acids: CASSPGQGLSNLYEQFF. Here the CDR3 DNA reads TGTGCCAGCAGCCCTGGACAGGGTTTGAGTAATCTGTATGAGCAGTTCTTC. Full variable domain (rest looked up from reference TRBV25-1 and TRBJ2-1): EADIYQTPRYLVIGTGKKITLECSQTMGHDKMYWYQQDPGMELHLIHYSYGVNSTEKGDLSSESTVSRIRTEHFPLTLESARPSHTSQYLCASSPGQGLSNLYEQFFGPGTRLTVL.

The chain combines TRBV7-2 with TRBJ2-3; 7 bases are shared with TRBD2. CDR3 size: 16 residues. Germline V gives CDR1 SGHTA, CDR2 FQGNSA. The ends lost 3 bases at V and 3 bases at J; junction bases unmatched: 9. Here the CDR3 DNA reads TGTGCCAGCAGCTTCCTCTTACTAGCGAGGACAGATACGCAGTATTTT. Translation gives CASSFLLLARTDTQYF.

A few counts support this clone. Other DNA sequences in the same sample also yield this CDR3. The V call is TRBV7-2, the J call TRBJ1-3, with 9 bases fitting TRBD1. In germline, CDR1 is SGHTA, CDR2 FQGNSA. With 4 bases clipped from V and 1 base from J, the junction kept 2 bases outside the gene matches. This CDR3 is 15 amino acids long. The CDR3 reads CASSSGTGSGNTIYF. DNA for the CDR3: TGTGCCAGCAGCTCCGGGACAGGGTCTGGAAACACCATATATTTT.

This clone was detected a few times. The chain joins TRBV29-1 to TRBJ2-3; D perhaps matches TRBD2 (7 bases). The V end lost 5 bases, the J end lost 10 bases, and 25 bases lay between the germline ends. Germline CDR1 is SQVTM and CDR2 is ANQGSEA. The CDR3 runs to 15 residues. In nucleotides, the CDR3 is TGCAGCGTTTCGACCACAGGGACTATGGATGGGTCGCAGTATTTT. Protein sequence: CSVSTTGTMDGSQYF.

This clone was counted only a few times. The same CDR3 is also encoded by other DNA sequences in this sample. The rearrangement uses TRBV5-4 and TRBJ2-5; 9 bases line up with TRBD2. The CDR3 runs to 13 residues. The germline CDR1 and CDR2 sequences are SGHNT and YYREEE (reference sequence). V was clipped by 2 bases and J by 4 bases; unmatched bases: 0. The CDR3 DNA follows: TGTGCCAGCAGCTTTAGCGGGGGAGAGACCCAGTACTTC. It specifies CASSFSGGETQYF. Variable domain in full (rest from reference TRBV5-4 and TRBJ2-5): ETGVTQSPTHLIKTRGQQVTLRCSSQSGHNTVSWYQQALGQGPQFIFQYYREEENGRGNFPPRFSGLQFPNYSSELNVNALELDDSALYLCASSFSGGETQYFGPGTRLLVL.

The chain has TRBV9 and TRBJ2-2; TRBD2 might be the D (5 bases). CDR1 and CDR2 from the germline V gene are SGDLS and YYNGEE. Trimming stripped 3 bases from V and 0 bases from J, with 9 bases between. This CDR3 has 15 residues. The CDR3 sequence is CASSDRGSNTGELFF. The DNA of the CDR3 is TGTGCCAGCAGCGATCGCGGGTCGAACACCGGGGAGCTGTTTTTT.

About this clone: A much larger clone differs by one base, so this may be a read error. Here the CDR3 reads CASSLYNEQFF. CDR3 coding DNA: TGTGCCAGCAGCCTATACAATGAGCAGTTCTTC. The chain is built from TRBV28 and TRBJ2-1; no clear D gene. Germline values: CDR1 MDHEN, CDR2 SYDVKM. The length of the CDR3 is 11 residues. V was shortened by 6 bases and J by 4 bases, with 4 bases between the two germline ends.

This chain connects TRBV30 to TRBJ1-5, with a tentative D call TRBD1 (6 bases). CDR1 GTSNPN and CDR2 SVGIG come from the germline V gene (reference sequence). The CDR3 extends over 13 amino acids. V lost 1 base and J 5 bases, leaving 9 bases between the germline ends. The CDR3 bases are TGTGCCTGGAGTGAAAGGGGGGATCAGCCCCAGCATTTT. This codes for CAWSERGDQPQHF.

This clone was detected only a few times. The rearrangement links TRBV29-1 to TRBJ2-7; D unresolved. The CDR3 has 14 residues. Germline V gene sequence: CDR1 SQVTM, CDR2 ANQGSEA. V was cut by 4 bases and J by 0 bases, with 13 bases left in between. CDR3 in DNA: TGCAGCGTTGGGTTGGCCCTAAGCTCCTACGAGCAGTACTTC. Its protein is CSVGLALSSYEQYF.